The clone carrying this TCR beta chain was picked up a small number of times. This sample stems from a study of blood T cell repertoires in COVID-19. Study at large: Samples of COVID-19 (acute and convalescent) were obtained from the United States, Italy and Spain.

In the original analysis: Reference gene primers were amplified, and this amplification served to estimate nucleated cell counts. The data were produced by immunoSEQ multiplex PCR, yet TCRdb's version contains in-frame clones alone and is incomplete. The V and J calls and clone size are taken from that table; D and trimming were inferred from the DNA. Found here are about 390,000 clones, about 83% of them singletons; the top ten hold roughly 9.4%. Germline values: CDR1 SGHTA, CDR2 FQGNSA. The CDR3 length is 15 residues. With 10 bases clipped from V and 2 bases from J, the junction kept 6 bases outside the gene matches.

The sequencing sample was made of PBMCs or T cells enriched from blood (not recorded which). The chain is built from TRBV7-2 and TRBJ2-1; 12 bases align to TRBD2. The clonotype was recovered from a woman in her fifties or sixties who had recovered from COVID-19. The DNA of the CDR3 is TGTGCCATTACGCGACTAGCGGGGGCCTACAATGAGCAGTTCTTC. It translates to CAITRLAGAYNEQFF.